This T cell receptor beta chain was recorded in a study of T cell repertoires in cytomegalovirus infection. For the study at large: Carrying CMV and the relevant HLA type showed in public TCR beta signatures.

General study results and limits: Individuals carrying CMV plus the relevant HLA were identified by cumulative frequency of public TCR beta families. CMV-specific TCR beta clonotypes restricted by HLA-C dominated the ex vivo response.

TCRdb called the reads again in MiXCR, with one record for every CDR3 protein. The data show hundreds of thousands of distinct CDR3 sequences, approximately 32% seen once. Regarding this clonotype: Antigen specificity is unknown.

V was pared by 5 bases and J by 0 bases, with 11 bases between. In germline, CDR1 is MDHEN, CDR2 SYDVKM. This CDR3 contains 14 residues. The receptor was derived from a human donor in good health (CMV status not recorded). Some clones in this sample may be carry-over from other donors' samples. V usage is TRBV28 and J usage is TRBJ2-7; D gene unclear. The sequenced material came from PBMCs. The CDR3 loop reads CASSPVGSSYEQYF. The CDR3 DNA is TGTGCCAGCAGTCCGGTCGGTAGCTCCTACGAGCAGTACTTC.